The present TCR beta chain was sequenced within a study of blood T cell repertoires in COVID-19. This CDR3 is 15 amino acids long. Germline trimming cut 5 bases from V and 7 bases from J; bases unmatched to any gene: 11. Germline CDR1 and CDR2: MNHEY and SVGAGI. Using immunoSEQ multiplex PCR, the repertoire was profiled, and TCRdb retains in-frame clones only, with some absent. The sample consists of some 250,000 clones, nearly 90% of them appearing once. Source material: PBMCs or T cells enriched from blood (not recorded which). The chain is built from TRBV6-5 and TRBJ1-2; 9 nucleotides align to TRBD1. This sequence originates from a woman aged 25-40 years with acute COVID-19. In DNA, the CDR3 is TGTGCCAGCAGTACCATACGGGACAGGGTACCTGGCTACACCTTC. This encodes CASSTIRDRVPGYTF.